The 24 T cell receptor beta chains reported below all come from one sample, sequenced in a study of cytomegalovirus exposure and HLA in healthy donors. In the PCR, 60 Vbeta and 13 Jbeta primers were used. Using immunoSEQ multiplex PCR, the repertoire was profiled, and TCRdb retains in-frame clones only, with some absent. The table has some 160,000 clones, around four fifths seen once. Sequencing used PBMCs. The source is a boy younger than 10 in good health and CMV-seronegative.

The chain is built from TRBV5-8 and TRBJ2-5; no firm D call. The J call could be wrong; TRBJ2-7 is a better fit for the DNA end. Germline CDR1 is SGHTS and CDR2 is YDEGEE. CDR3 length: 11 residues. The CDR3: CASSERYEQYF. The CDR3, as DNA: TGTGCCAGCTCCGAGAGATACGAGCAGTACTTC.

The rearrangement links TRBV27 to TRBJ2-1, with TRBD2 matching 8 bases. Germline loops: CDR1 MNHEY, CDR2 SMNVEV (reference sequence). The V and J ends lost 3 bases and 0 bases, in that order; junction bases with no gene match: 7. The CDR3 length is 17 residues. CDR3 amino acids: CASSFKAAGASYNEQFF. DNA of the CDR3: TGTGCCAGCAGTTTTAAGGCAGCGGGAGCCTCCTACAATGAGCAGTTCTTC.

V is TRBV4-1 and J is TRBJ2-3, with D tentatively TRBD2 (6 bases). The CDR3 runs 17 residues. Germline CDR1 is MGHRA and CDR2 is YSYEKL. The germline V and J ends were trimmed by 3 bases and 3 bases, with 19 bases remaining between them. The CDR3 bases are TGCGCCAGCAGCCATCCAGCGGGCCCAAACCCGACAGATACGCAGTATTTT. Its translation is CASSHPAGPNPTDTQYF.

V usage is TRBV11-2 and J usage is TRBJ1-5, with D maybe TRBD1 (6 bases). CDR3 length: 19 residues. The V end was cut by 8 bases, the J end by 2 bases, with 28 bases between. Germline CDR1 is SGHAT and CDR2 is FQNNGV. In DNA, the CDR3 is TGTGCCAGCCGCCCATCGACAGGTTCCTCGGATTATTGCAATCAGCCCCAGCATTTT. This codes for CASRPSTGSSDYCNQPQHF.

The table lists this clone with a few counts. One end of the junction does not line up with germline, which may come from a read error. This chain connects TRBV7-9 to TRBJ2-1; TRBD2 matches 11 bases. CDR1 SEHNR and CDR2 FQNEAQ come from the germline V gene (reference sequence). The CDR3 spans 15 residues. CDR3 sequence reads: CSSSFWASGGNEQFF. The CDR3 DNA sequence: TGTTCCAGCAGCTTTTGGGCTAGCGGGGGGAATGAGCAGTTCTTC.

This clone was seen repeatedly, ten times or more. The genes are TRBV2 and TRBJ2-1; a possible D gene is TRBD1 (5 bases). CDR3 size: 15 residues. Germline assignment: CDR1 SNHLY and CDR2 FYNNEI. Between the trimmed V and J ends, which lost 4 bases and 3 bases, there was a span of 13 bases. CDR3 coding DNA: TGTGCCAGCAGTGGGGGCAGCCGTAACTACAATGAGCAGTTCTTC. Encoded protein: CASSGGSRNYNEQFF.

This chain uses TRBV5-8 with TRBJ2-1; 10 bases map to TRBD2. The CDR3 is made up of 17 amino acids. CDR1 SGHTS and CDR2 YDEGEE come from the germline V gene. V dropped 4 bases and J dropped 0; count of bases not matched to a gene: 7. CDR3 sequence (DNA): TGTGCCAGCAGCAAAGGGACTAGCGCGTACTCCTACAATGAGCAGTTCTTC. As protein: CASSKGTSAYSYNEQFF. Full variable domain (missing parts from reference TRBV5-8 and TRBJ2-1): EAGVTQSPTHLIKTRGQQATLRCSPISGHTSVYWYQQALGLGLQFLLWYDEGEERNRGNFPPRFSGRQFPNYSSELNVNALELEDSALYLCASSKGTSAYSYNEQFFGPGTRLTVL.

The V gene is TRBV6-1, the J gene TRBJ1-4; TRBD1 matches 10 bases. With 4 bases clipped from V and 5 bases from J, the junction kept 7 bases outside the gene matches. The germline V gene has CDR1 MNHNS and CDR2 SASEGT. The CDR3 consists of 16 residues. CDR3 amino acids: CASSGTPGQGNEKLFF. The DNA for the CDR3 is TGTGCCAGCAGTGGGACTCCGGGACAGGGGAATGAAAAACTGTTTTTT.

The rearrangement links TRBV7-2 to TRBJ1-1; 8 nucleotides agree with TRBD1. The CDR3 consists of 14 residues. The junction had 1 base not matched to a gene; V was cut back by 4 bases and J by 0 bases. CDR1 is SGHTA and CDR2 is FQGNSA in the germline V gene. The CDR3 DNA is TGTGCCAGCAGCTCGACAGGGGTGAACACTGAAGCTTTCTTT. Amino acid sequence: CASSSTGVNTEAFF.

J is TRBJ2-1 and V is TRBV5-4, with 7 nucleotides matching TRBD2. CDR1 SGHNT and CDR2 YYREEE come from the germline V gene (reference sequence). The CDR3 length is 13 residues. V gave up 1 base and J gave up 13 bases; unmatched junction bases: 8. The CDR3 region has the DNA TGTGCCAGCAGCTTGCCGGGGGGAGGGTTTCAGTTCTTC. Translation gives CASSLPGGGFQFF.

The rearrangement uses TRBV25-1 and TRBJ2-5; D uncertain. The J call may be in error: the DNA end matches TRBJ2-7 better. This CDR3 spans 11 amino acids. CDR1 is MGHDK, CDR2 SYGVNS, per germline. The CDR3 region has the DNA TGTGCCAGCAGCGCCGCGTACGAGCAGTACTTC. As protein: CASSAAYEQYF.

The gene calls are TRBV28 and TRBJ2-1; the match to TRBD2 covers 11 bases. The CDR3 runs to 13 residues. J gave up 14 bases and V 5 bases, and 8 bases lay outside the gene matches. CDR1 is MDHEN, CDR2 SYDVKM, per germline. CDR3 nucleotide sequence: TGTGCCAGCAGTAGCCTACTAGCGGGAGTTGAGTTCTTC. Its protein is CASSSLLAGVEFF.

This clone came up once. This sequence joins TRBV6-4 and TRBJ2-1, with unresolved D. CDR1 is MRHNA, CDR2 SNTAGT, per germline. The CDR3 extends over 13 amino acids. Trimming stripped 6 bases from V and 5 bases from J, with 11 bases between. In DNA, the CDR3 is TGTGCCAGCAGGCTAAACCAAAACAATGAGCAGTTCTTC. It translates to CASRLNQNNEQFF.

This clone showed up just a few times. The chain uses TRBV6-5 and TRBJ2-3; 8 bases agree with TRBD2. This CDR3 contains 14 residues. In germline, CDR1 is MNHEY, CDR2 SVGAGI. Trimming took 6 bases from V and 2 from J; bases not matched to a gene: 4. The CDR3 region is CASSRSGVTDTQYF. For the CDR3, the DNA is TGTGCCAGCAGCCGTAGCGGGGTCACAGATACGCAGTATTTT.

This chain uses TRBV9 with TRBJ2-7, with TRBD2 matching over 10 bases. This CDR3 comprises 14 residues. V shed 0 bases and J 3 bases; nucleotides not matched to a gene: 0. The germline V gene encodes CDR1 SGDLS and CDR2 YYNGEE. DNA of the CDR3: TGTGCCAGCAGCGTAGCTAGCGGGAGCTACGAGCAGTACTTC. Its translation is CASSVASGSYEQYF.

Here the CDR3 reads CASTISGQRSYEQYF. CDR3 DNA sequence: TGCGCCAGCACGATATCTGGACAGCGGTCCTACGAGCAGTACTTC. This chain uses TRBV5-1 with TRBJ2-7; tentatively, D is TRBD1 (6 bases). The V end lost 6 bases, the J end lost 1 base, and 17 bases lay between the germline ends. The CDR3 loop spans 15 amino acids. Looked up from germline, CDR1 is SGHRS and CDR2 is YFSETQ.

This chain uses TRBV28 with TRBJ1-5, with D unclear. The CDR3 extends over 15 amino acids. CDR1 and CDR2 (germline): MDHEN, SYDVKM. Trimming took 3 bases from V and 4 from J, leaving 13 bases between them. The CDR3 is CASSFPGGRNQPQHF. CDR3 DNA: TGTGCCAGCAGTTTCCCTGGCGGGAGAAATCAGCCCCAGCATTTT.

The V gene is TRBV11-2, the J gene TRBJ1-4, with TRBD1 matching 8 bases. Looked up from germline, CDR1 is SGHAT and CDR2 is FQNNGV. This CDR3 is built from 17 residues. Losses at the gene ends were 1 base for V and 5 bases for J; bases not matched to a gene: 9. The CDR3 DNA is TGTGCCAGCAGCTTAGGAGTATCGGGGACAGGAAATGAAAAACTGTTTTTT. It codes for CASSLGVSGTGNEKLFF.

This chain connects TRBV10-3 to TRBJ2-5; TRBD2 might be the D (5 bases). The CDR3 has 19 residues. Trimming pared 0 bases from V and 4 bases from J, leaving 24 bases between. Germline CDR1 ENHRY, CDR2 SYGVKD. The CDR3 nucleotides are TGTGCCATCAGTGAGTCGATTGTGCTAACGGGAATTGTTCGAGAGACCCAGTACTTC. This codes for CAISESIVLTGIVRETQYF.

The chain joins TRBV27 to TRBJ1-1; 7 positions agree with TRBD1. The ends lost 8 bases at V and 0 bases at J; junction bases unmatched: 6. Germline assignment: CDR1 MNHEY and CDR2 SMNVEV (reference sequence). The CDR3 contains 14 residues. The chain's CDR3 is CASWPGQMNTEAFF. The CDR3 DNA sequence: TGTGCCAGCTGGCCGGGACAGATGAACACTGAAGCTTTCTTT.

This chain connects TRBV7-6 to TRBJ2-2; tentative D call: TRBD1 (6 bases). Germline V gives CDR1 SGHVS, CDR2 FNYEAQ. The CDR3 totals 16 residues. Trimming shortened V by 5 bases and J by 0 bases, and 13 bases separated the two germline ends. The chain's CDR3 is CASSLAWGPNTGELFF. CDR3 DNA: TGTGCCAGCAGCCTCGCCTGGGGGCCGAACACCGGGGAGCTGTTTTTT.

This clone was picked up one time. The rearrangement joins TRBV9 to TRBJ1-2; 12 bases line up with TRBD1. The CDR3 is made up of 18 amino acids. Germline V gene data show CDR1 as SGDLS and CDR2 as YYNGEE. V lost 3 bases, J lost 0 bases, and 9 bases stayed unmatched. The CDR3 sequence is CASSGGQGAHHTNYGYTF. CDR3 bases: TGTGCCAGCAGCGGGGGACAGGGGGCTCATCACACTAACTATGGCTACACCTTC.

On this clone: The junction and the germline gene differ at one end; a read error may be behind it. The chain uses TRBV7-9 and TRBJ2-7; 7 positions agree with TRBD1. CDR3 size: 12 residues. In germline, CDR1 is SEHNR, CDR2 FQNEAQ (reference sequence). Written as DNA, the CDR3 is TGTTCCAGCAGCTTGGACAGGTACGAGCAGTACTTC. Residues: CSSSLDRYEQYF.

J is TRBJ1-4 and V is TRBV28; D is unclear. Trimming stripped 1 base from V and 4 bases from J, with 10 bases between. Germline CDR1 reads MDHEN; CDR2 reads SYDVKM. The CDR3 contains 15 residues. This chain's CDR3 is CASSLSGSVNEKLFF. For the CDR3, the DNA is TGTGCCAGCAGTTTATCTGGGAGTGTTAATGAAAAACTGTTTTTT. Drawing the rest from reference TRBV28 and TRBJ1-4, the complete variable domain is DVKVTQSSRYLVKRTGEKVFLECVQDMDHENMFWYRQDPGLGLRLIYFSYDVKMKEKGDIPEGYSVSREKKERFSLILESASTNQTSMYLCASSLSGSVNEKLFFGSGTQLSVL.